A selection of T cell receptor beta chains follows, all from one sample in a study of T cell changes during pregnancy in multiple sclerosis. The protocol was immunoSEQ multiplex PCR, while the TCRdb copy is restricted to in-frame clones and leaves out a portion. The data show fewer than 85,000 clones, with 80% to 95% seen just once and under 2% held by the top ten. The sequenced sample was peripheral blood, obtained in the first trimester of pregnancy. The source of these receptors is a female donor in good health, enrolled as a control in a pregnancy study. Each CDR3 is given with its conserved first and last residue. D genes are given only for firm matches. Size tells how often a clone was seen (once, few, many) or the class of an expanded clone, and some rows leave it out.

TRBV6-7	.	.	TRBJ1-4	CASSYRQSNEKLFF	TGTGCCAGCAGTTACCGACAGAGTAATGAAAAACTGTTTTTT
TRBV15	.	.	TRBJ2-5	CATGVDPGETQYF	TGTGCCACCGGGGTAGACCCAGGGGAGACCCAGTACTTC
TRBV5-1	.	TRBD2	TRBJ2-5	CASSSGLAGQETQYF	TGCGCCAGCAGCTCGGGACTAGCGGGGCAAGAGACCCAGTACTTC
TRBV7-8	.	TRBD1	TRBJ1-2	CASSFTGVDYGYTF	TGTGCCAGCAGCTTTACAGGGGTTGACTATGGCTACACCTTC
TRBV7-9	.	.	TRBJ2-7	CASSTRDLGEQYF	TGTGCCAGCAGCACGCGGGACTTGGGCGAGCAGTACTTC
TRBV5-6	.	.	TRBJ1-2	CASSLRDYGYTF	TGTGCCAGCAGCTTACGAGACTATGGCTACACCTTC
TRBV4-1	once	TRBD2	TRBJ2-7	CASSPRLAGAYEQYF	TGCGCCAGCAGTCCAAGGCTAGCGGGCGCCTACGAGCAGTACTTC
TRBV4-2	.	.	TRBJ2-3	CASSQVARGFSDTQYF	TGTGCCAGCAGCCAAGTTGCCCGGGGATTTTCAGATACGCAGTATTTT
TRBV10-3	.	.	TRBJ2-5	CAISGQSGETQYF	TGTGCCATCAGCGGACAGTCAGGGGAGACCCAGTACTTC
TRBV19	once	TRBD1	TRBJ2-7	CASSIDLSGTGPYEQYF	TGTGCCAGTAGTATAGATCTATCCGGGACAGGACCCTACGAGCAGTACTTC
TRBV10-3	.	TRBD2	TRBJ2-1	CATLQETGTSGLEFF	TGTGCCACCCTCCAAGAGACAGGGACTAGCGGCTTGGAGTTCTTC
TRBV19	.	.	TRBJ1-3	CASIRQPLSGNTIYF	TGTGCCTCGATTCGACAGCCCCTCTCTGGAAACACCATATATTTT
TRBV27	.	.	TRBJ1-1	CASSPGGPSTRMNTEAFF	TGTGCCAGCAGTCCCGGGGGTCCCTCGACAAGGATGAACACTGAAGCTTTCTTT
TRBV28	.	TRBD2	TRBJ2-3	CASSTPRLAGYSTDTQYF	TGTGCCAGCAGTACACCCCGCCTAGCGGGCTACAGCACAGATACGCAGTATTTT
TRBV5-1	.	.	TRBJ2-3	CASSLTDRRLGDTQYF	TGCGCCAGCAGCTTGACCGACAGGCGGCTAGGGGATACGCAGTATTTT
TRBV25-1	.	TRBD1	TRBJ2-2	CASSVNRGNTGELFF	TGTGCCAGCAGTGTTAACAGGGGGAACACCGGGGAGCTGTTTTTT
TRBV5-1	.	TRBD2	TRBJ2-3	CASSLAGVAGPSGTDTQYF	TGCGCCAGCAGCTTGGCCGGGGTAGCGGGACCCTCTGGGACAGATACGCAGTATTTT
TRBV6-5	.	.	TRBJ1-6	CASSYSRVSPLHF	TGTGCCAGCAGTTACTCCCGGGTATCACCCCTCCACTTT
TRBV5-1	.	TRBD2	TRBJ2-5	CASSFLGLAGGPLETQYF	TGCGCCAGCAGCTTCCTTGGACTAGCGGGAGGGCCTCTAGAGACCCAGTACTTC
TRBV28	.	TRBD2	TRBJ2-2	CASRPTSGNTGELFF	TGTGCCAGCAGACCTACTAGCGGTAACACCGGGGAGCTGTTTTTT
TRBV6-5	.	.	TRBJ1-2	CASRGGYGYTF	TGTGCCAGCAGGGGAGGCTATGGCTACACCTTC
TRBV18	.	.	TRBJ1-1	CASSPPGQLMNTEAFF	TGTGCCAGCTCACCACCGGGGCAGTTAATGAACACTGAAGCTTTCTTT
TRBV21-1	.	.	TRBJ2-1	CASSIKEGNEQFF	TGTGCCAGCAGCATTAAGGAGGGCAATGAGCAGTTCTTC
TRBV6-4	.	TRBD2	TRBJ2-3	CASSRGEREYSDTQYF	TGTGCCAGCAGTCGAGGGGAGCGGGAGTACTCAGATACGCAGTATTTT
TRBV4-2	once	.	TRBJ2-6	CASSQDYNSGANVLTF	TGTGCCAGCAGCCAAGATTACAACTCTGGGGCCAACGTCCTGACTTTC
TRBV13	.	TRBD1	TRBJ2-5	CASSSDRGRLETQYF	TGTGCCAGCAGCTCGGACAGGGGGCGGCTAGAGACCCAGTACTTC
TRBV7-8	once	.	TRBJ1-1	CASSLERQLEAFF	TGTGCCAGCAGCTTAGAGAGGCAGCTCGAAGCTTTCTTT
TRBV7-8	.	.	TRBJ2-1	CASSLTGNNEQFF	TGTGCCAGCAGCTTAACCGGGAACAATGAGCAGTTCTTC